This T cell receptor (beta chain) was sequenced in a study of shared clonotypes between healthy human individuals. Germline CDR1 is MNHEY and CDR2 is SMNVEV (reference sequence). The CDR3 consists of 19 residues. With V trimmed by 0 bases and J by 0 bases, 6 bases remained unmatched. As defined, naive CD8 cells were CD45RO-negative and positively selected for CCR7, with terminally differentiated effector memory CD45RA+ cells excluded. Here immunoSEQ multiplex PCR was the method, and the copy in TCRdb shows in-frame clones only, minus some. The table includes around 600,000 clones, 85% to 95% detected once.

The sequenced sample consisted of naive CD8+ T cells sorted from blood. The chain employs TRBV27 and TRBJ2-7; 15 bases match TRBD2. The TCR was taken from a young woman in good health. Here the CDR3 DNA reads TGTGCCAGCAGTTTATCTTGGACTAGCGGGAGGGCCAGCTCCTACGAGCAGTACTTC. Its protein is CASSLSWTSGRASSYEQYF.